A single sample gave rise to the 14 T cell receptor beta chains below, sequenced in a study of blood T cell repertoires in COVID-19. Sequencing was performed with immunoSEQ multiplex PCR; in TCRdb, only in-frame clones are kept and a portion is missing. Of about 64,000 clones in the sample, approximately 90% were seen once. The sequenced sample consisted of peripheral blood. The origin of the receptors is a woman older than 75 with active COVID-19.

The CDR3 nucleotides read TGTGCCAGCAGTCACACCCGGGATTATAATGAAAAACTGTTTTTT. As protein: CASSHTRDYNEKLFF. The rearrangement uses TRBV5-6 and TRBJ1-4, with unresolved D. The germline V and J ends were trimmed by 5 bases and 4 bases, with 15 bases remaining between them. The CDR3 consists of 15 residues. The V gene's germline CDR1 is SGHDT and CDR2 YYEEEE.

The chain recombines TRBV5-5 with TRBJ2-3, with 8 bases aligning to TRBD2. The trim removed 5 bases at V and 4 bases at J, leaving 9 bases unmatched. The CDR3 contains 15 residues. Germline loops: CDR1 SGHKS, CDR2 YYEKEE (reference sequence). The CDR3 here is CASSRAGAVADTQYF. The CDR3 DNA reads as TGTGCCAGCAGTAGAGCGGGGGCGGTAGCAGATACGCAGTATTTT. Based on the CDR3 plus reference TRBV5-5 and TRBJ2-3, the full variable domain is DAGVTQSPTHLIKTRGQQVTLRCSPISGHKSVSWYQQVLGQGPQFIFQYYEKEERGRGNFPDRFSARQFPNYSSELNVNALLLGDSALYLCASSRAGAVADTQYFGPGTRLTVL.

The V gene is TRBV19, the J gene TRBJ2-1; TRBD2 matches 7 bases. This CDR3 contains 13 residues. J gave up 6 bases and V 1 base, and 0 bases lay outside the gene matches. Germline lookup yields CDR1 LNHDA and CDR2 SQIVND (reference sequence). The DNA of the CDR3 is TGTGCCAGTAGTATAGGGACTAGCAATGAGCAGTTCTTC. It is translated as CASSIGTSNEQFF.

The chain recombines TRBV3-1 (or the pseudogene TRBV3-2) with TRBJ2-2, with TRBD2 identical over 8 bases. J lost 12 bases, V lost 4 bases, and 16 bases had no gene match. Germline CDR1 is LGHDT and CDR2 is YNNKEL (reference sequence). This CDR3 is 16 amino acids long. The CDR3 coding sequence is TGTGCCAGCAGCCTTTCCGGGGGGGGGCCTCCCACGAAGCTGTTTTTT. This codes for CASSLSGGGPPTKLFF.

The chain carries TRBV14 and TRBJ2-7; weak D call: TRBD2 (6 bases). CDR1 SGHDN and CDR2 FVKESK come from the germline V gene. Trimming left V 2 bases short and J 3 bases short, with 17 bases between. This CDR3 is built from 16 residues. For the CDR3, the DNA is TGTGCCAGCAGCCAATTTTCCAGCGGAGGGGTCTACGAGCAGTACTTC. Its translation: CASSQFSSGGVYEQYF.

The gene calls are TRBV27 and TRBJ2-2; tentatively, D is TRBD2 (6 bases). Trimming left V 4 bases short and J 0 bases short, with 12 bases between. Per germline, CDR1 MNHEY and CDR2 SMNVEV (reference sequence). This CDR3 is built from 16 residues. The CDR3 reads CASSSPGLPNTGELFF. DNA for the CDR3: TGTGCCAGCAGTTCTCCGGGACTCCCGAACACCGGGGAGCTGTTTTTT.

This clone was seen only once. The chain couples TRBV10-1 to TRBJ2-7, with D hard to call. The V and J ends lost 4 bases and 0 bases respectively, with 4 bases between them. The germline CDR1 and CDR2 sequences are WNHNN and SYGVQD (reference sequence). This CDR3 is 12 amino acids long. Here the CDR3 DNA reads TGCGCCAGCAGTGCCAGCTCCTACGAGCAGTACTTC. Encoded protein: CASSASSYEQYF.

The chain couples TRBV5-8 to TRBJ1-6; D unresolved. The germline CDR1 and CDR2 sequences are SGHTS and YDEGEE. The germline V and J ends were trimmed by 0 bases and 8 bases, with 6 bases remaining between them. This CDR3 spans 13 amino acids. The CDR3 sequence is CASSLGLDSPLHF. Written as DNA, the CDR3 is TGTGCCAGCAGCTTGGGACTCGATTCACCCCTCCACTTT.

This chain uses TRBV20-1 with TRBJ1-2, with 11 bases identical to TRBD1. V lost 6 bases, J lost 11 bases, and 5 bases stayed unmatched. The CDR3 is 11 residues long. Germline V CDR1 and CDR2: DFQATT, SNEGSKA (reference sequence). The CDR3, as DNA: TGCAGTGCATCGGGACAGGGGGATTACACCTTC. As protein: CSASGQGDYTF.

This chain uses TRBV11-2 with TRBJ2-3; possible D gene TRBD2, 6 bases. V lost 4 bases, J lost 4 bases, and 12 bases lay in between. Germline loops: CDR1 SGHAT, CDR2 FQNNGV. The CDR3 extends over 14 amino acids. As DNA, the CDR3 is TGTGCCAGCAGCTCCACGGAGGGCCCAGATACGCAGTATTTT. Protein product: CASSSTEGPDTQYF.

The table lists this clone with a count of one. Here the CDR3 reads CASRPLPTGGYAGELFF. As DNA, the CDR3 is TGTGCCAGCAGGCCCCTCCCGACAGGGGGGTACGCCGGGGAGCTGTTTTTT. The rearrangement joins TRBV28 to TRBJ2-2, with TRBD1 matching over 9 bases. This CDR3 is built from 17 residues. Germline CDR1 MDHEN, CDR2 SYDVKM. With V trimmed by 6 bases and J by 6 bases, 14 bases remained unmatched.

This clone was seen only a few times. DNA for the CDR3: TGCGCCAGCAGCGTAGGCCAAAGCGGGGGGAGTGAGACCCAGTACTTC. Protein sequence: CASSVGQSGGSETQYF. The rearrangement uses TRBV4-1 and TRBJ2-5; 9 bases line up with TRBD2. Germline-derived CDR1 and CDR2 are MGHRA and YSYEKL. V shed 5 bases and J 5 bases; nucleotides not matched to a gene: 12. CDR3 length equals 16 residues.

The gene calls are TRBV6-5 and TRBJ2-5, with TRBD1 as a possible D gene (5 bases). The CDR3 runs to 11 residues. V lost 4 bases, J lost 9 bases, and 9 bases lay in between. CDR1 and CDR2 (germline): MNHEY, SVGAGI. The CDR3 DNA is TGTGCCAGCAGTTCCCTAGGGGCCCAGTACTTC. Translating it yields CASSSLGAQYF.

CDR3 coding DNA: TGTGCCAGCAGCTTAGGGCAGGGAGGTACCTATGGCTACACCTTC. Amino acids: CASSLGQGGTYGYTF. This sequence joins TRBV7-2 and TRBJ1-2; D is perhaps TRBD1 (5 bases). Germline V gene sequence: CDR1 SGHTA, CDR2 FQGNSA. V shed 1 base and J shed 4 bases, with 13 bases lying between them. The CDR3 is 15 amino acids.